Following are 2 T cell receptor beta chains from one sample sequenced in a study of beta chain features in type 1 diabetes (dated by TCRdb to 2016 to 2019). Library preparation employed the immunoSEQ multiplex PCR assay. The entire isolated RNA was reverse transcribed using the High Capacity cDNA Reverse Transcription Kit, and thus expressed TCRB transcripts were sequenced. Not all clones reach the TCRdb copy of this immuneACCESS table, which keeps in-frame sequences only. Checked studies attribute under half of the gap to unresolved V genes and leave the rest unexplained. A total of some 150,000 clones appear in this sample, 48% of them only once. 0.35% to 0.45% of the sample comes from the top ten. The sequenced sample consisted of Tregs from blood. The cell subset or site tag for this specimen amounts to: regulatory CD4+ T cells. These receptor sequences come from a man aged 18-30 years in good health.

This CDR3 reads CASSSQGSVNTEAFF. CDR3 bases: TGTGCCAGCAGCTCTCAGGGGAGCGTGAACACTGAAGCTTTCTTT. The chain is built from TRBV7-2 and TRBJ1-1; weak D call: TRBD1 (6 bases). Germline CDR1 reads SGHTA; CDR2 reads FQGNSA. CDR3 length equals 15 residues. Trimming stripped 4 bases from V and 0 bases from J, with 12 bases between.

V usage is TRBV14 and J usage is TRBJ2-7, with TRBD1 matching 8 bases. This CDR3 spans 14 amino acids. The J segment lost 2 bases and the V segment lost 5 bases, leaving 5 bases of the junction unmatched. CDR1 is SGHDN and CDR2 is FVKESK in the germline V gene. DNA of the CDR3: TGTGCCAGCAGCGTAGGACAGGGACCCTACGAGCAGTACTTC. Translating gives CASSVGQGPYEQYF.